This T cell receptor beta chain was identified during a study of metastatic and nonmetastatic thyroid tumors. At the level of the study: Malignant thyroid and benign thyroid patients provided blood and tumor or nodule tissue whose repertoires were compared. Overall study results and limits: The reported finding was significantly higher TCR beta diversity in malignant thyroid tumors relative to benign nodules, in blood and tumor.

Worth noting for this clone: Its target is not known.

Every patient underwent thyroid surgery untreated. Per the original methods: A papillary thyroid cancer distant-metastasis classifier was built from CDR3 differences across clinicopathological groups. Using MiXCR, TCRdb re-called clones from the PCR reads. TCRdb, not the authors, supplied the V and J calls. The table lists around 7,000 clones, 25% to 35% of them singletons. The germline V gene encodes CDR1 MNHNS and CDR2 SASEGT. After removal of 5 bases from V and 5 bases from J, the junction contained 6 bases not matched to a gene. This CDR3 is built from 13 residues. The TCR sequence derives from a female donor with papillary thyroid cancer or a benign thyroid nodule (not recorded which). Some clones in this sample may be carry-over from other donors' samples. What was sequenced was tumor tissue. The chain has TRBV6-1 and TRBJ2-7, with TRBD1 matching over 7 bases. In DNA form, the CDR3 reads TGTGCCAGCAGTCCAAGACAGGGCCACGAGCAGTACTTC. Protein sequence: CASSPRQGHEQYF.